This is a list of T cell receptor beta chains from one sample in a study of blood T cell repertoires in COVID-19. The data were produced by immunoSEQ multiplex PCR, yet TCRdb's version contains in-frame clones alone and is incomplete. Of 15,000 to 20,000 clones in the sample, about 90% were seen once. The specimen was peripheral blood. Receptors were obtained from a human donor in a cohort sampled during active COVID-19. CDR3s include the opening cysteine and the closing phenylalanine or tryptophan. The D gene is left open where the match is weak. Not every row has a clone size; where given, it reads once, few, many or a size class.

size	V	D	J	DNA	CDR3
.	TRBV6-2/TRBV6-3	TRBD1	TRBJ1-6	TGTGCCAGCAGCAGGACAGGAGGGTTACTCACCCTCCACTTT	CASSRTGGLLTLHF
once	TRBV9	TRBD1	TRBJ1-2	TGTGCCAGCAACGCACAGGGGCAGGGTGGCTACACCTTC	CASNAQGQGGYTF
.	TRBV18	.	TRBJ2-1	TGTGCCAGCTCACCCGACATGAGCTCCTACAATGAGCAGTTCTTC	CASSPDMSSYNEQFF
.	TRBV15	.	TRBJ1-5	TGTGCCACCAGCATAAGCACGGGGAATAGCAATCAGCCCCAGCATTTT	CATSISTGNSNQPQHF
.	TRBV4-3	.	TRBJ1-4	TGCGCCAGCAGCCCAGGGGTAGGATCTAATGAAAAACTGTTTTTT	CASSPGVGSNEKLFF
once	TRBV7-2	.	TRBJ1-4	TGTGCCAGCAGCTTCGCGGGCTCGACTAATGAAAAACTGTTTTTT	CASSFAGSTNEKLFF
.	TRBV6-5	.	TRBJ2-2	TGTGCCAGCAGTTCCCACAGAAACACCGGGGAGCTGTTTTTT	CASSSHRNTGELFF
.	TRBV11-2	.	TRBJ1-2	TGTGCCAGCAGCTCGGGCACAGGGAATTTTGGCTACACCTTC	CASSSGTGNFGYTF
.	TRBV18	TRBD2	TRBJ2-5	TGTGCCAGCTCACAGTCTAGCGGGAGTCTGGAGACCCAGTACTTC	CASSQSSGSLETQYF
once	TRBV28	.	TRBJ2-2	TGTGCCAGCAGTTCCGTAGACTCGAACACCGGGGAGCTGTTTTTT	CASSSVDSNTGELFF
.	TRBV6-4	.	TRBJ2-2	TGTGCCAGCAGTGATCAGACTGCCACCGGGGAGCTGTTTTTT	CASSDQTATGELFF
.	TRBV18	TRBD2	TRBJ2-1	TGTGCCAGCTCACCTGGACTAGCGGGATACAATGAGCAGTTCTTC	CASSPGLAGYNEQFF
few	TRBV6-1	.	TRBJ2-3	TGTGCCAGCAGTGAAAAGGAGAGGGTCCCCCAGGGGTGGTTGACGCAGTATTTT	CASSEKERVPQGWLTQYF
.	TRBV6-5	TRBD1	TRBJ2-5	TGTGCCAGCAGTTGGACAGGAATAGAAGAGACCCAGTACTTC	CASSWTGIEETQYF
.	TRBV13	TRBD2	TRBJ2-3	TGTGCCAGCAGCTCCCGACTAGCGGGGGGGGCAGATACGCAGTATTTT	CASSSRLAGGADTQYF
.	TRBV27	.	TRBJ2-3	TGTGCCAGCAGTTTATACCCCCCGGGGTTAAGGCAGTATTTT	CASSLYPPGLRQYF
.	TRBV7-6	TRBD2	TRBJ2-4	TGTGCCAGCAGCCAGTCAGGCGGGGGGGCTAACATTCAGTACTTC	CASSQSGGGANIQYF
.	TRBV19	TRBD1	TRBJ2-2	TGTGCCAGTAGTGGGACAGGGGGATGGTACGGGGAGCTGTTTTTT	CASSGTGGWYGELFF
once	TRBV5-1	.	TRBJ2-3	TGCGCCAGCAGCTTAACAGTGGATACGCAGTATTTT	CASSLTVDTQYF
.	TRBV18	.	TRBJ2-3	TGTGCCAGCTCTCGGGACTCCCCAAGCACAGATACGCAGTATTTT	CASSRDSPSTDTQYF
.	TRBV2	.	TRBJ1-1	TGTGCCAGCAGTGACGGTCGCGGCACTGAAGCTTTCTTT	CASSDGRGTEAFF
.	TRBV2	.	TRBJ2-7	TGTGCCAGCAGTGAAAGGGAGGGGGTCGGCTACGAGCAGTACTTC	CASSEREGVGYEQYF
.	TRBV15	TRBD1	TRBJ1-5	TGTGCCACCAGCAGAGATCTGGGGACAGGGAAGGAGCAGCCCCAGCATTTT	CATSRDLGTGKEQPQHF
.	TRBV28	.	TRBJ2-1	TGTGCCAGCAGTCCCCCCCGGGGATGGGGAAATGAGCAGTTCTTC	CASSPPRGWGNEQFF
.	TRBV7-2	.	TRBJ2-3	TGTGCCAGCAGCTTGAAGGCAGGAGCGTTTCCCCCCCCGGGGACGCAGTATTTT	CASSLKAGAFPPPGTQYF
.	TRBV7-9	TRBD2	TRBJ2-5	TGTGCCACCCTACGGACGGGGGGTGAAGAGACCCAGTACTTC	CATLRTGGEETQYF
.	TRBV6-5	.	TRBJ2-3	TGTGCCAGCCACAACCCCCCGGATACGCAGTATTTT	CASHNPPDTQYF
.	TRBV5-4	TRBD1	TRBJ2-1	TGTGCCAGCAGCTTGGACAGGGGGAAAAACAATGAGCAGTTCTTC	CASSLDRGKNNEQFF
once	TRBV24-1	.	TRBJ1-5	TGTGCCACCAGTGATCCCAGGGGTTCCAATCAGCCCCAGCATTTT	CATSDPRGSNQPQHF
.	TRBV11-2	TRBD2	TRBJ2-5	TGTGCCAGCAGCTTAGATCTCCGCGGGCTAGCGGGGGGGTATAGAGAGACCCAGTACTTC	CASSLDLRGLAGGYRETQYF
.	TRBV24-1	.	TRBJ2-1	TGTGCCACCGGTAGGGGCCCTTACAATGAGCAGTTCTTC	CATGRGPYNEQFF
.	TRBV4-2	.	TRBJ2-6	TGTGCCAGCAGTCCCGTGCCGGCTGGGGCCAACGTCCTGACTTTC	CASSPVPAGANVLTF
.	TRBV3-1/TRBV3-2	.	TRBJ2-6	TGTGCCAGCAGCGGTGACAGGTCCGGGGCCAACGTCCTGACTTTC	CASSGDRSGANVLTF
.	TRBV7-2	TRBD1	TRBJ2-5	TGTGCCAGCAGCTTATGGACAGGGCTAGAGACCCAGTACTTC	CASSLWTGLETQYF
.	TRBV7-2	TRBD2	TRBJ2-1	TGTGCCAGCAGCACTGGACTAGCGGGGGGGGTCGAGCAGTTCTTC	CASSTGLAGGVEQFF
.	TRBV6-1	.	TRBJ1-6	TGTGCCAGCAGTGATACCCGGTTGAGCTCCTATAATTCACCCCTCCACTTT	CASSDTRLSSYNSPLHF
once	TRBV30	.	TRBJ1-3	TGTGCCTGGAGTCTTGGGGGGGGCTCTGGAAACACCATATATTTT	CAWSLGGGSGNTIYF
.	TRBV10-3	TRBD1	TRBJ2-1	TGTGCCATCGGGGACAGGGTCGCTTTCAATGAGCAGTTCTTC	CAIGDRVAFNEQFF
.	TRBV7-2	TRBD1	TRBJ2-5	TGTGCCAGCAGCCCGAGGGGGCAGCCCCAAGAGACCCAGTACTTC	CASSPRGQPQETQYF
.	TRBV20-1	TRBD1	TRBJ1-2	TGCAGTGCTAGTGACCGGGACAGGGGGCGGGCTAACTATGGCTACACCTTC	CSASDRDRGRANYGYTF
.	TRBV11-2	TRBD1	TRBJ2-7	TGTGCCAGCAGCTCCATAAGTCGGCGACAGGGTAGAAGAAACGAGCAGTACTTC	CASSSISRRQGRRNEQYF
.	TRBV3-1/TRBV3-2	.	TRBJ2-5	TGTGCCAGCAGTCGCGATTTTTATATGGACAACTCCCAAGAGACCCAGTACTTC	CASSRDFYMDNSQETQYF
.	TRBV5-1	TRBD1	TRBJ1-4	TGCGCCAGCAGCTCACGCCAACCGGGACAGGGCGAAAAACTGTTTTTT	CASSSRQPGQGEKLFF
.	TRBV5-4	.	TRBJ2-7	TGTGCCAGCAGCTTTATGGGCAGCAAGTACGAGCAGTACTTC	CASSFMGSKYEQYF
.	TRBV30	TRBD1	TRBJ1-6	TGTGCCTGGAGTCTCGACAGGGGACGGTCACCCCTCCACTTT	CAWSLDRGRSPLHF
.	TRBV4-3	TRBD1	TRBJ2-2	TGCGCCAGCAGCCAAGGCACAGGGGGCGACACCGGGGAGCTGTTTTTT	CASSQGTGGDTGELFF
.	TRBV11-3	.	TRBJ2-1	TGTGCCAGCAGCCGCTCTTTCGGGCAGTTCTTC	CASSRSFGQFF
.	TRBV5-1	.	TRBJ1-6	TGCGCCAGCAGCCAGGGGATAGATTCACCCCTCCACTTT	CASSQGIDSPLHF
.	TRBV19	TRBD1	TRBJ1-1	TGTGCCAGTGAGGACAGGGTCGTGGGGAGGCGTTTTGAAGCTTTCTTT	CASEDRVVGRRFEAFF
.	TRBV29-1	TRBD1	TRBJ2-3	TGCAGCGGCGGAACTCAGGGGGCGCGGGTTGCAGATACGCAGTATTTT	CSGGTQGARVADTQYF
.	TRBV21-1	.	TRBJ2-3	TGTGCCAGCATTAAGACTAGCGGCACAGATACGCAGTATTTT	CASIKTSGTDTQYF
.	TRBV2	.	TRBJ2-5	TGTGCCAGCAGTGAAGATGTTCCGGAGACCCAGTACTTC	CASSEDVPETQYF
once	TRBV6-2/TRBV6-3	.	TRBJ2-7	TGTGCCAGCAGTTACTCTGGGCTCCCCGAGCAGTACTTC	CASSYSGLPEQYF
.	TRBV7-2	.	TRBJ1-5	TGTGCCAGCAGCCACTACCGCGGGGCAGGTAATCAGCCCCAGCATTTT	CASSHYRGAGNQPQHF
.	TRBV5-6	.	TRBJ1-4	TGTGCCAGCAATCGGGATGCAACTAATGAAAAACTGTTTTTT	CASNRDATNEKLFF
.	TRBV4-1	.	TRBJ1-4	TGCGCCAGCAGCCAAGATGGGCAGGGTTTCGAAAAACTGTTTTTT	CASSQDGQGFEKLFF
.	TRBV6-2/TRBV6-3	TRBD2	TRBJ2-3	TGTGCCAGCAGTACTAGCGGGAGGGCAGATACGCAGTATTTT	CASSTSGRADTQYF